The sequence of this T cell receptor (beta chain) was determined in a study of T cell repertoires in cytomegalovirus infection. Study details: Public TCR beta signatures indicated both CMV infection and matching HLA type.

This clonotype has a count of ten or more. No antigen is known for it. V shed 0 bases and J 1 base; nucleotides not matched to a gene: 6. Germline V CDR1 and CDR2: SGHRS, YFSETQ. The CDR3 is 18 residues long. TCRdb ran MiXCR on the reads and lists one entry per CDR3 protein. Among some 110,000 distinct CDR3 sequences listed, 9.5% to 13% were seen once. The genes are TRBV5-1 and TRBJ2-1; the match to TRBD2 covers 11 bases. The receptor comes from a human donor in good health (CMV status not recorded). Some clones in this sample may be carry-over from other donors' samples. Source material: PBMCs, sequenced either directly or after in vitro stimulation (not recorded which). CDR3 protein: CASSLAWTSGLSYNEQFF. The CDR3 DNA follows: TGCGCCAGCAGCTTGGCCTGGACTAGCGGGCTGTCCTACAATGAGCAGTTCTTC.